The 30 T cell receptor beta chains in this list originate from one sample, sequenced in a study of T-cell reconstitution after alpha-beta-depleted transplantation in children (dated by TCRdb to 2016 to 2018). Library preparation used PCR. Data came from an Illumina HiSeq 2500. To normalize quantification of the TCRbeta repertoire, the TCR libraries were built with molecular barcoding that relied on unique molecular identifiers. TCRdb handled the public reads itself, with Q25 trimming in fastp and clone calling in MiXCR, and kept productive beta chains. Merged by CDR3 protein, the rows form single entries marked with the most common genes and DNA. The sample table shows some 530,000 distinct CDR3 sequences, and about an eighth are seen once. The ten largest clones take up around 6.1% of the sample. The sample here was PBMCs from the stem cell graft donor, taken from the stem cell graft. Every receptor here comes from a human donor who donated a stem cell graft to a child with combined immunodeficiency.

As DNA, the CDR3 is TGTGCCAGCAGTCCTGGACAGTTTTTTTACACCGGGGAGCTGTTTTTT. Amino acid sequence: CASSPGQFFYTGELFF. The V and J genes are TRBV27 and TRBJ2-2; a possible D gene is TRBD1 (6 bases). V lost 5 bases to trimming and J lost 3 bases, with 16 bases between them. The CDR3 spans 16 residues. Germline CDR1 reads MNHEY; CDR2 reads SMNVEV (reference sequence).

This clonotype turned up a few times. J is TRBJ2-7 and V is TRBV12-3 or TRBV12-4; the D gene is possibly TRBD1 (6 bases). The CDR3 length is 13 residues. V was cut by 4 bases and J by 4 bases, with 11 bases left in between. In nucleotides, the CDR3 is TGTGCCAGCAGTTCAGGGGCTCGGTACGAGCAGTACTTC. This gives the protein CASSSGARYEQYF.

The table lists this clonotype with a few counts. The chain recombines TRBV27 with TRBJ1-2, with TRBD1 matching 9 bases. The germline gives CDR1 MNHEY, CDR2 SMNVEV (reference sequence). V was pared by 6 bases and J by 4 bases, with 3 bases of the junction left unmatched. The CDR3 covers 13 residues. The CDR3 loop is CASRDRGSYGYTF. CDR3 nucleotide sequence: TGTGCCAGCAGGGACAGGGGTTCCTATGGCTACACCTTC.

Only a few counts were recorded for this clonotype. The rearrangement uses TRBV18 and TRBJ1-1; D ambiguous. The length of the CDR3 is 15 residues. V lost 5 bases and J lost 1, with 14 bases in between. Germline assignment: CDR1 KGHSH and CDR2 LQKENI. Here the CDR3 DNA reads TGTGCCAGCTCATCCAACGGCGAGGAGAACACTGAAGCTTTCTTT. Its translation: CASSSNGEENTEAFF.

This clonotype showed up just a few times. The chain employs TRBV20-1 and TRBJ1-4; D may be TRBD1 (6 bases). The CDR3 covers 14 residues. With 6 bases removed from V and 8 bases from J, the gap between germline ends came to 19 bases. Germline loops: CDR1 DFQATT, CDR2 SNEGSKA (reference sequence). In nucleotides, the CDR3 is TGCAGTGCCAGCGGACAGCGGGAGGAAGAAAAACTGTTTTTT. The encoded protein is CSASGQREEEKLFF.

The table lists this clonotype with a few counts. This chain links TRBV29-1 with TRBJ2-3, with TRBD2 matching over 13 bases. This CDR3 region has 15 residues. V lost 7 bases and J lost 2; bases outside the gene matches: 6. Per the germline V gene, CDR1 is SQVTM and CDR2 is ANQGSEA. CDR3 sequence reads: CSGVTSGRPTDTQYF. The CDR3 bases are TGCAGCGGCGTGACTAGCGGGAGGCCCACAGATACGCAGTATTTT.

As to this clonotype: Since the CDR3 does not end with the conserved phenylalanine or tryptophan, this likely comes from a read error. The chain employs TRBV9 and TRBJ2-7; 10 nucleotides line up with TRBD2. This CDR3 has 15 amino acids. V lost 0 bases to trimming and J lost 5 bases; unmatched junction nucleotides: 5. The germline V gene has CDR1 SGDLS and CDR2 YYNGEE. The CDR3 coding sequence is TGTGCCAGCAGCGTAGGGGCTAGCGGGGGCGACGAGCAGTACTTA. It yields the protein CASSVGASGGDEQYL.

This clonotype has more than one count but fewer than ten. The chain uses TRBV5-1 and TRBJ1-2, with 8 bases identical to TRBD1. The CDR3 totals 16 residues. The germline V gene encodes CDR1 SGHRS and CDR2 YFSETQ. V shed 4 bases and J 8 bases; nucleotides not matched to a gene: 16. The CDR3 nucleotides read TGCGCCAGCAGCCGCCTCCAGGACAGGGTTTGGGAAGGCTACACCTTC. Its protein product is CASSRLQDRVWEGYTF.

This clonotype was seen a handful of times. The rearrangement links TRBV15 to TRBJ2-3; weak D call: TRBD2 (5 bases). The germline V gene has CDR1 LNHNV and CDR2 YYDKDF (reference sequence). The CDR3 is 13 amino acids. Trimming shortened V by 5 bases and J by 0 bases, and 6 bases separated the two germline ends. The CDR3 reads CATSLASTDTQYF. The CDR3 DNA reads TGTGCCACCAGCCTAGCAAGCACAGATACGCAGTATTTT.

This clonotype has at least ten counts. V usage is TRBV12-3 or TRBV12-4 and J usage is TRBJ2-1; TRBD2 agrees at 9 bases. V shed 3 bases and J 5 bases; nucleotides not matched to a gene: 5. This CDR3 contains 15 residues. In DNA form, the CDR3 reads TGTGCCAGCAGTTTTGAAGCGGGGGGAAACAATGAGCAGTTCTTC. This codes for CASSFEAGGNNEQFF.

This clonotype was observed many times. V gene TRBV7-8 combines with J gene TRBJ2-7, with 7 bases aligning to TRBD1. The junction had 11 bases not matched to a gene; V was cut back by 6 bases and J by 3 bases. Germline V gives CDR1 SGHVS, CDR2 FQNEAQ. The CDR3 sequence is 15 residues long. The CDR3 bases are TGTGCCAGCAGATTTAGCACAGGGGTGATCTACGAGCAGTACTTC. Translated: CASRFSTGVIYEQYF.

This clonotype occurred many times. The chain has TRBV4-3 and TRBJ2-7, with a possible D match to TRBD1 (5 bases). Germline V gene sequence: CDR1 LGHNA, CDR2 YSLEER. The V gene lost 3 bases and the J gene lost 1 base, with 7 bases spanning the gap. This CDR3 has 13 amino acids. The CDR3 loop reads CASSQTVSYEQYF. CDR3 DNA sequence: TGCGCCAGCAGCCAGACAGTTTCCTACGAGCAGTACTTC.

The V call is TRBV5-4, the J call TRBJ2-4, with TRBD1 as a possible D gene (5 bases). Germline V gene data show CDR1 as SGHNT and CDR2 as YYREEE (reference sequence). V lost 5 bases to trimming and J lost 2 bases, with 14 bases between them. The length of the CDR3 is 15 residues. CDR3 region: CASRLQGSSKNIQYF. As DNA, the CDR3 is TGTGCCAGCAGGCTCCAGGGCTCTTCCAAAAACATTCAGTACTTC. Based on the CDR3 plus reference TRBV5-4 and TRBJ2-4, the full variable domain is ETGVTQSPTHLIKTRGQQVTLRCSSQSGHNTVSWYQQALGQGPQFIFQYYREEENGRGNFPPRFSGLQFPNYSSELNVNALELDDSALYLCASRLQGSSKNIQYFGAGTRLSVL.

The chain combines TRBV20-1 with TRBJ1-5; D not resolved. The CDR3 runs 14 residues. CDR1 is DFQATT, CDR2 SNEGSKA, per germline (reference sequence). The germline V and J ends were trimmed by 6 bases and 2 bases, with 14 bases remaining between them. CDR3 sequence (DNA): TGCAGTGCGGCCGAGATTCTTCGCAATCAGCCCCAGCATTTT. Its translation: CSAAEILRNQPQHF.

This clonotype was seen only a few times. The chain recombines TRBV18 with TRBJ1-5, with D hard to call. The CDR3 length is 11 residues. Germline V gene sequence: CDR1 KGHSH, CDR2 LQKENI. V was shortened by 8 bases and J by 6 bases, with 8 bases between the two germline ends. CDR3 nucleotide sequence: TGTGCCAGCCCCTGGATTCAGCCCCAGCATTTT. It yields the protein CASPWIQPQHF.

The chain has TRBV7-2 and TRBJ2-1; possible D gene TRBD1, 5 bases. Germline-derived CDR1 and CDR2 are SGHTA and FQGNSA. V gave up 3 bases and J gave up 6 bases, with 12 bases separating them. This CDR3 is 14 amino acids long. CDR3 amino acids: CASSFRQGPNEQFF. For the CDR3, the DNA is TGTGCCAGCAGCTTTAGGCAGGGTCCCAATGAGCAGTTCTTC.

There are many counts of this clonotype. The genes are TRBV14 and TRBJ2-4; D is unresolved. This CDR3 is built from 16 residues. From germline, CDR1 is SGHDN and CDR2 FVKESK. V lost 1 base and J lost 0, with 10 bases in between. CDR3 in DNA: TGTGCCAGCAGCCAAGGAAGTCTACTAGCCAAAAACATTCAGTACTTC. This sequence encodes CASSQGSLLAKNIQYF.

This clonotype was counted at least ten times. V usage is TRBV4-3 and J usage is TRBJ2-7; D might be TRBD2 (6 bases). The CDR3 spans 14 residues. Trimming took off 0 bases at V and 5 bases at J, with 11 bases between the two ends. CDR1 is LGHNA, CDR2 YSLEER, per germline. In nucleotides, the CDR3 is TGCGCCAGCAGCCAAGATTCGGGGAGGCACGAGCAGTACTTC. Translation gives CASSQDSGRHEQYF.

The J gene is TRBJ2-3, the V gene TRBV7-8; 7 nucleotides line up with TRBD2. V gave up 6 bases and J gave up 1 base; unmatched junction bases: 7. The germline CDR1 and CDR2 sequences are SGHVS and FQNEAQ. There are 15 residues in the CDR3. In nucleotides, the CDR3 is TGTGCCAGCAGGCCACCGGGGGGACGCACAGATACGCAGTATTTT. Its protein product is CASRPPGGRTDTQYF. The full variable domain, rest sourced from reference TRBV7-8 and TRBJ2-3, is GAGVSQSPRYKVAKRGQDVALRCDPISGHVSLFWYQQALGQGPEFLTYFQNEAQLDKSGLPSDRFFAERPEGSVSTLKIQRTQQEDSAVYLCASRPPGGRTDTQYFGPGTRLTVL.

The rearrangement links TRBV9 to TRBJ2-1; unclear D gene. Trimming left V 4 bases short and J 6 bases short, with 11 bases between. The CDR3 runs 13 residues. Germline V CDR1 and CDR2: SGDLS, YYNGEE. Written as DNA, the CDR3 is TGTGCCAGCAGCCCCCGAATCCTCAATGAGCAGTTCTTC. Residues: CASSPRILNEQFF.

CDR3 sequence reads: CASRHEQGATYNEQFF. The CDR3 nucleotides read TGTGCCAGCAGACATGAACAGGGGGCTACCTACAATGAGCAGTTCTTC. The genes are TRBV6-1 and TRBJ2-1, with TRBD1 matching over 9 bases. Per germline, CDR1 MNHNS and CDR2 SASEGT. This CDR3 has 16 residues. V dropped 6 bases and J dropped 2; count of bases not matched to a gene: 8.

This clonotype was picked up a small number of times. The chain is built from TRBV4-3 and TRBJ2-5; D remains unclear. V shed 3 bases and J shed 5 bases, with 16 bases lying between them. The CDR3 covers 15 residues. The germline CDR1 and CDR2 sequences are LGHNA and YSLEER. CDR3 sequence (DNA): TGCGCCAGCAGCCAGGATACAGAGCCGCGGGAGACCCAGTACTTC. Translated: CASSQDTEPRETQYF.

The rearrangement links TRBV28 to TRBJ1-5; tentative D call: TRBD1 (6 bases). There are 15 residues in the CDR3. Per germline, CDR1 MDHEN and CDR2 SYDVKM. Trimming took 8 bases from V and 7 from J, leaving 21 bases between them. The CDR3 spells CASLSPQGSGQPQHF. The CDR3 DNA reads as TGTGCCAGCCTTTCCCCCCAGGGGTCAGGGCAGCCCCAGCATTTT.

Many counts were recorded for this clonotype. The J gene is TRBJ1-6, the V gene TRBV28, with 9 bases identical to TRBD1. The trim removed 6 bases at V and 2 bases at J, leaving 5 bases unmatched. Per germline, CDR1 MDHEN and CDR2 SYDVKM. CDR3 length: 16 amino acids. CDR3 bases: TGTGCCAGCAGATACAGGGGGCTTGCCTATAATTCACCCCTCCACTTT. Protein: CASRYRGLAYNSPLHF.

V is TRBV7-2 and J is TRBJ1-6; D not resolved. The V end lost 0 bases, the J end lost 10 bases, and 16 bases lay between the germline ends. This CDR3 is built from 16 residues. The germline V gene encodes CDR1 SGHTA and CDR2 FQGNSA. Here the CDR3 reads CASSLAVGPSKSPLHF. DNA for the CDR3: TGTGCCAGCAGCTTAGCGGTTGGACCGTCGAAGTCACCCCTCCACTTT.

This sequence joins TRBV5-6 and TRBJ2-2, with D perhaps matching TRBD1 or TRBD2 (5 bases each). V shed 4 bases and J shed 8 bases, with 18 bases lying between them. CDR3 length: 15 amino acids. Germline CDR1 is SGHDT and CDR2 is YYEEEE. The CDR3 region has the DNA TGTGCCAGCAGCGGGGACGGTAGGATCGCTGGGGAGCTGTTTTTT. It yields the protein CASSGDGRIAGELFF.

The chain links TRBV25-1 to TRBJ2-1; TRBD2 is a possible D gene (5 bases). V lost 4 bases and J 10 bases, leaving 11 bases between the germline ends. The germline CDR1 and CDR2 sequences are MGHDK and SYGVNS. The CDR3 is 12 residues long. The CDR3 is CASSAASSEQFF. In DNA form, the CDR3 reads TGTGCCAGCAGTGCCGCTAGCAGCGAGCAGTTCTTC.

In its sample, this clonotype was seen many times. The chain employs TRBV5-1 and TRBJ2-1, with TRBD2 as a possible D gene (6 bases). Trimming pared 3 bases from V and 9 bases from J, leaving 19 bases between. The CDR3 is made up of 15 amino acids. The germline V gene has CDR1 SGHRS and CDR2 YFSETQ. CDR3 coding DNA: TGCGCCAGCAGCTCGGCACTAGCCGGCTCGAGTGAGCAGTTCTTC. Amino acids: CASSSALAGSSEQFF.

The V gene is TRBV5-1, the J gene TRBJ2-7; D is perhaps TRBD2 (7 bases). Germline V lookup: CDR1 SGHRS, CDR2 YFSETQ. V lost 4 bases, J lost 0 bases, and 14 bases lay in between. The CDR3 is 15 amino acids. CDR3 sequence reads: CASSPLGGHSYEQYF. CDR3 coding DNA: TGCGCCAGCAGCCCCCTCGGGGGGCACTCCTACGAGCAGTACTTC.

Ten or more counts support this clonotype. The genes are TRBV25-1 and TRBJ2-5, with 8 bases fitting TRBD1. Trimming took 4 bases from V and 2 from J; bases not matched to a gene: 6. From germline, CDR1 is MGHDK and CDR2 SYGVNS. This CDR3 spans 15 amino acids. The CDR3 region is CASSAQGGPQETQYF. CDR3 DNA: TGTGCCAGCAGTGCACAGGGGGGTCCTCAAGAGACCCAGTACTTC. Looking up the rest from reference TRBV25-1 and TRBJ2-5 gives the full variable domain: EADIYQTPRYLVIGTGKKITLECSQTMGHDKMYWYQQDPGMELHLIHYSYGVNSTEKGDLSSESTVSRIRTEHFPLTLESARPSHTSQYLCASSAQGGPQETQYFGPGTRLLVL.